These 28 T cell receptor beta chains were sequenced from one sample in a study of shared clonotypes between healthy human individuals. CD8 cells regarded as naive lacked CD45RO, were positively chosen for CCR7, and omitted terminally differentiated effector memory CD45RA+ cells. Produced via immunoSEQ multiplex PCR; TCRdb's table is partial and in-frame only. The data show about 2 million clones, about 95% seen once. Sequenced: naive CD8+ T cells sorted from blood. The receptors were gathered from a man aged 18-30 years in good health.

In regard to this clone: The same CDR3 can be traced to other DNA sequences in this sample. The chain joins TRBV19 to TRBJ1-1, with D unclear. CDR3 length: 14 amino acids. Trimming cost V 4 bases and J 1 base, with 10 bases left between them. Germline V gene lookup returns CDR1 LNHDA and CDR2 SQIVND (reference sequence). In DNA, the CDR3 is TGTGCCAGTAGTAGTCCCCGAGGGAACACTGAAGCTTTCTTT. This encodes CASSSPRGNTEAFF.

The chain carries TRBV4-1 and TRBJ2-2, with a tentative D call TRBD2 (6 bases). In germline, CDR1 is MGHRA, CDR2 YSYEKL. Trimming cost V 3 bases and J 8 bases, with 13 bases left between them. The length of the CDR3 is 14 residues. The CDR3 loop is CASSQGPLAGELFF. In DNA, the CDR3 is TGCGCCAGCAGCCAGGGCCCACTAGCTGGGGAGCTGTTTTTT.

DNA of the CDR3: TGCGCCAGCAGTCCTAAGGATATAGCGGGAGTATCCGGGGAGCTGTTTTTT. Translated: CASSPKDIAGVSGELFF. The V and J genes are TRBV4-1 and TRBJ2-2, with 9 bases aligning to TRBD2. J was trimmed by 6 bases and V by 6 bases; bases with no gene match: 14. CDR3 length equals 17 residues. The germline V gene has CDR1 MGHRA and CDR2 YSYEKL.

The chain employs TRBV29-1 and TRBJ2-7, with TRBD2 as a possible D gene (6 bases). The CDR3 is made up of 12 amino acids. The V end lost 6 bases, the J end lost 3 bases, and 12 bases lay between the germline ends. The germline V gene encodes CDR1 SQVTM and CDR2 ANQGSEA. The chain's CDR3 is CSVVGGGYEQYF. The CDR3 coding sequence is TGCAGCGTCGTGGGGGGAGGCTACGAGCAGTACTTC.

This chain uses TRBV7-6 with TRBJ2-6, with a possible D match to TRBD2 (6 bases). Germline assignment: CDR1 SGHVS and CDR2 FNYEAQ. Trimming stripped 6 bases from V and 1 base from J, with 13 bases between. The CDR3 is 16 residues long. The CDR3 here is CASSSILASGANVLTF. The CDR3 nucleotides read TGTGCCAGCAGTTCTATTCTAGCGTCTGGGGCCAACGTCCTGACTTTC. Filled out from reference TRBV7-6 and TRBJ2-6, the complete variable domain reads GAGVSQSPRYKVTKRGQDVALRCDPISGHVSLYWYRQALGQGPEFLTYFNYEAQQDKSGLPNDRFSAERPEGSISTLTIQRTEQRDSAMYRCASSSILASGANVLTFGAGSRLTVL.

On this clone: A junction end diverges from the germline sequence, so it may reflect a read error. The chain carries TRBV5-6 and TRBJ2-1; maybe TRBD2 (6 bases). This CDR3 region has 12 residues. CDR1 and CDR2 (germline): SGHDT, YYEEEE. Here the CDR3 DNA reads TGTGCCGGCAGTTATACGGGGGAAGAGCAGTTCTTC. It codes for CAGSYTGEEQFF.

The chain combines TRBV5-5 with TRBJ2-3, with 7 bases identical to TRBD1. Per the germline V gene, CDR1 is SGHKS and CDR2 is YYEKEE (reference sequence). This CDR3 comprises 16 residues. J lost 1 base, V lost 0 bases, and 5 bases had no gene match. Here the CDR3 reads CASSLGRGQGTDTQYF. CDR3 coding DNA: TGTGCCAGCAGCTTGGGGAGAGGACAGGGCACAGATACGCAGTATTTT.

About this clone: In the same sample, other DNA sequences code for this CDR3. The V and J genes are TRBV4-1 and TRBJ1-5; 7 nucleotides line up with TRBD1. The CDR3 sequence is 14 residues long. Germline V gene lookup returns CDR1 MGHRA and CDR2 YSYEKL. The trim removed 4 bases at V and 3 bases at J, leaving 3 bases unmatched. CDR3 in DNA: TGCGCCAGCAGCCTGGACAGGAACAATCAGCCCCAGCATTTT. It encodes CASSLDRNNQPQHF.

V is TRBV12-5 and J is TRBJ1-5, with a weak D call TRBD1 (5 bases). The CDR3 runs 14 residues. V lost 2 bases and J 8 bases, leaving 13 bases between the germline ends. Germline lookup yields CDR1 LGHNT and CDR2 FRNRAP. The CDR3 region is CASGLPISREPQHF. CDR3 nucleotides: TGTGCTAGTGGTTTGCCGATCTCCAGGGAGCCCCAGCATTTT.

The V gene is TRBV2, the J gene TRBJ2-2, with TRBD2 identical over 7 bases. Trimming took 10 bases from V and 4 from J; bases not matched to a gene: 3. Germline lookup yields CDR1 SNHLY and CDR2 FYNNEI. This CDR3 has 12 residues. The CDR3 is CAILASTGELFF. In nucleotides, the CDR3 is TGTGCCATACTAGCGAGCACCGGGGAGCTGTTTTTT. Supplemented by reference TRBV2 and TRBJ2-2, the full variable domain reads EPEVTQTPSHQVTQMGQEVILRCVPISNHLYFYWYRQILGQKVEFLVSFYNNEISEKSEIFDDQFSVERPDGSNFTLKIRSTKLEDSAMYFCAILASTGELFFGEGSRLTVL.

The V call is TRBV9, the J call TRBJ2-1; D possibly uses TRBD1 or TRBD2 (5 bases each). There are 14 residues in the CDR3. V dropped 0 bases and J dropped 6 bases, with 10 bases sitting between them. Germline V gene data show CDR1 as SGDLS and CDR2 as YYNGEE. CDR3 sequence reads: CASSVGGTPNEQFF. The DNA for the CDR3 is TGTGCCAGCAGCGTAGGAGGGACGCCCAATGAGCAGTTCTTC.

V and J are TRBV5-1 and TRBJ2-7, with 8 bases aligning to TRBD1. CDR3 length: 14 amino acids. Germline V gene sequence: CDR1 SGHRS, CDR2 YFSETQ. After removal of 5 bases from V and 0 bases from J, the junction contained 4 bases not matched to a gene. This CDR3 reads CASRLGQGSYEQYF. The DNA for the CDR3 is TGCGCCAGCAGGCTAGGACAGGGCTCCTACGAGCAGTACTTC.

The rearrangement uses TRBV5-6 and TRBJ2-7, with D possibly matching TRBD1 (6 bases). Between the trimmed V and J ends, which lost 2 bases and 6 bases, there was a span of 15 bases. The CDR3 has 14 residues. Germline V gives CDR1 SGHDT, CDR2 YYEEEE. The CDR3 is CASSLQGVWGEQYF. CDR3 coding DNA: TGTGCCAGCAGCTTACAGGGTGTATGGGGCGAGCAGTACTTC.

The chain is built from TRBV9 and TRBJ2-7, with no clear D. V was cut by 2 bases and J by 5 bases, with 14 bases left in between. Germline values: CDR1 SGDLS, CDR2 YYNGEE. CDR3 length: 14 amino acids. The CDR3 spells CASSVELNFHEQYF. CDR3 DNA sequence: TGTGCCAGCAGCGTGGAATTAAATTTCCACGAGCAGTACTTC.

This clone was counted once. The chain joins TRBV25-1 to TRBJ1-3; no definite D call. Trimming pared 6 bases from V and 4 bases from J, leaving 7 bases between. The CDR3 has 12 amino acids. Germline CDR1 is MGHDK and CDR2 is SYGVNS. CDR3 protein: CASSAQGNTIYF. The CDR3, as DNA: TGTGCCAGCAGCGCTCAAGGAAACACCATATATTTT.

This chain uses TRBV27 with TRBJ2-5, with D possibly matching TRBD1 (6 bases). Between the trimmed V and J ends, which lost 6 bases and 5 bases, there was a span of 16 bases. The CDR3 spans 14 residues. CDR1 and CDR2 from the germline V gene are MNHEY and SMNVEV (reference sequence). Here the CDR3 DNA reads TGTGCCAGCAGCCCAAACAGGGTTTGGGAGACCCAGTACTTC. Amino acids: CASSPNRVWETQYF.

V usage is TRBV23-1 and J usage is TRBJ2-7; TRBD1 or TRBD2 may be the D gene (5 bases each). TRBV23-1 is marked as an open reading frame, function uncertain. The CDR3 loop spans 14 amino acids. Trimming pared 6 bases from V and 3 bases from J, leaving 15 bases between. CDR3 coding DNA: TGCGCCAGCAGGACGGGACGGGGTTACTACGAGCAGTACTTC. It codes for CASRTGRGYYEQYF.

This sequence joins TRBV27 and TRBJ1-2; D call uncertain. Trimming took 3 bases from V and 2 from J, leaving 16 bases between them. The V gene's germline CDR1 is MNHEY and CDR2 SMNVEV (reference sequence). CDR3 size: 16 residues. Here the CDR3 reads CASSFSAGERNYGYTF. In nucleotides, the CDR3 is TGTGCCAGCAGTTTCTCCGCCGGGGAAAGAAACTATGGCTACACCTTC.

The rearrangement joins TRBV5-6 to TRBJ1-6; no reliable D call. Germline CDR1 SGHDT, CDR2 YYEEEE. CDR3 size: 15 residues. The germline V and J ends were trimmed by 0 bases and 7 bases, with 11 bases remaining between them. CDR3 region: CASSLALDWNSPLHF. In DNA, the CDR3 is TGTGCCAGCAGCTTGGCGTTAGATTGGAATTCACCCCTCCACTTT.

A word on this clone: Other nucleotide sequences in the sample specify the same CDR3. The chain has TRBV30 and TRBJ2-7; tentative D call: TRBD1 (5 bases). This CDR3 has 11 residues. Trimming took 1 base from V and 7 from J, leaving 8 bases between them. Per germline, CDR1 GTSNPN and CDR2 SVGIG (reference sequence). The CDR3, as DNA: TGTGCCTGGAGTGGGGGCTTGGAGCAGTACTTC. It yields the protein CAWSGGLEQYF. The full variable domain, completed using reference TRBV30 and TRBJ2-7, is SQTIHQWPATLVQPVGSPLSLECTVEGTSNPNLYWYRQAAGRGLQLLFYSVGIGQISSEVPQNLSASRPQDRQFILSSKKLLLSDSGFYLCAWSGGLEQYFGPGTRLTVT.

The CDR3 bases are TGCGCCAGCAACCCGGGTGAGGGGTACACCGGGGAGCTGTTTTTT. Encoded protein: CASNPGEGYTGELFF. The V call is TRBV4-1, the J call TRBJ2-2; D could derive from TRBD1 or TRBD2 (5 bases each). The CDR3 contains 15 residues. Between the trimmed V and J ends, which lost 7 bases and 3 bases, there was a span of 15 bases. Per germline, CDR1 MGHRA and CDR2 YSYEKL.

The rearrangement links TRBV27 to TRBJ2-3; 8 bases align to TRBD2. The length of the CDR3 is 17 residues. Germline CDR1 is MNHEY and CDR2 is SMNVEV (reference sequence). With 3 bases clipped from V and 7 bases from J, the junction kept 15 bases outside the gene matches. In DNA form, the CDR3 reads TGTGCCAGCAGTTTTTCAGCGGGAGATTTGTTACTGAATACGCAGTATTTT. It specifies CASSFSAGDLLLNTQYF.

V and J are TRBV27 and TRBJ2-3, with a possible D match to TRBD1 (6 bases). V lost 1 base and J lost 7, with 12 bases in between. This CDR3 has 14 amino acids. Germline V CDR1 and CDR2: MNHEY, SMNVEV (reference sequence). The CDR3 DNA follows: TGTGCCAGCAGTTTATTCTCAGGGGCATATACGCAGTATTTT. It is translated as CASSLFSGAYTQYF.

About this clone itself: Within the sample, other DNA sequences also encode this same CDR3. This sequence joins TRBV7-9 and TRBJ2-3; D is ambiguous. Trimming took 4 bases from V and 6 from J, leaving 8 bases between them. Germline CDR1 and CDR2: SEHNR and FQNEAQ (reference sequence). The length of the CDR3 is 12 residues. The CDR3 protein is CASSSTPDTQYF. CDR3 bases: TGTGCCAGCAGCTCAACCCCGGATACGCAGTATTTT.

The chain recombines TRBV5-1 with TRBJ2-3, with D perhaps matching TRBD1 (6 bases). The V gene's germline CDR1 is SGHRS and CDR2 YFSETQ. The CDR3 is 15 residues long. V lost 5 bases and J lost 2, with 15 bases in between. CDR3 in amino acids: CASRDSQFLTDTQYF. CDR3 coding DNA: TGCGCCAGCAGGGACAGCCAGTTCCTCACAGATACGCAGTATTTT.

CDR3 sequence reads: CASSLTSGGIQETQYF. CDR3 nucleotide sequence: TGTGCCAGCAGCTTAACTAGCGGGGGGATACAAGAGACCCAGTACTTC. This chain connects TRBV7-9 to TRBJ2-5; 12 bases are a match to TRBD2. Germline values: CDR1 SEHNR, CDR2 FQNEAQ (reference sequence). This CDR3 comprises 16 residues. The V and J ends lost 2 bases and 2 bases, in that order; junction bases with no gene match: 3.

This clone was seen only once. Other DNA sequences in the sample encode the same CDR3. The chain couples TRBV7-9 to TRBJ1-1; D uncertain. Germline V CDR1 and CDR2: SEHNR, FQNEAQ (reference sequence). V dropped 5 bases and J dropped 4 bases, with 2 bases sitting between them. The CDR3 has 10 residues. The CDR3 here is CASSITEAFF. CDR3 coding DNA: TGTGCCAGCAGCATCACTGAAGCTTTCTTT.

The sample holds one count of this clone. This chain uses TRBV11-2 with TRBJ1-2; 11 bases fit TRBD1. Germline V gives CDR1 SGHAT, CDR2 FQNNGV. CDR3 length equals 15 residues. V was clipped by 5 bases and J by 5 bases; unmatched bases: 7. Here the CDR3 reads CASSHGQGAYYGYTF. As DNA, the CDR3 is TGTGCCAGCAGCCACGGACAGGGGGCGTATTATGGCTACACCTTC.